Included here is one T cell receptor beta chain sequence, with context. This sample is drawn from a study of blood T cell repertoires in COVID-19. Data came from immunoSEQ multiplex PCR; TCRdb stores just in-frame clones and leaves some out. The table has about 240,000 clones, approximately 80% seen once; the top ten hold more than 9.5%. V dropped 5 bases and J dropped 6; count of bases not matched to a gene: 9. CDR3 length: 14 residues. The germline gives CDR1 SGHRS, CDR2 YFSETQ. Specimen: peripheral blood. This TCR was recovered from an elderly woman with acute or convalescent COVID-19. The chain combines TRBV5-1 with TRBJ2-7, with TRBD1 matching 9 bases. Here the CDR3 reads CASRSPGQGPEQYF. The CDR3 bases are TGCGCCAGCAGGTCACCGGGACAGGGTCCCGAGCAGTACTTC.